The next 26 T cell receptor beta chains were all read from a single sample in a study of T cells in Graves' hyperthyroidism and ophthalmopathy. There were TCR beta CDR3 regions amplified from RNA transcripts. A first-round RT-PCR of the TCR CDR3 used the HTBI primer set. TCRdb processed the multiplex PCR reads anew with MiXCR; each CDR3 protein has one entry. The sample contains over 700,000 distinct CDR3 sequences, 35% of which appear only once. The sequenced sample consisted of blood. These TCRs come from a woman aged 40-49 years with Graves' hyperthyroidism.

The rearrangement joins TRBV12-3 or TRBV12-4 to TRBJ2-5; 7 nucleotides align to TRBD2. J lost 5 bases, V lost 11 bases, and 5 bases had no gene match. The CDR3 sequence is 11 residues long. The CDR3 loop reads CAVGGGETQYF. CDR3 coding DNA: TGTGCCGTGGGGGGGGGGGAGACCCAGTACTTC.

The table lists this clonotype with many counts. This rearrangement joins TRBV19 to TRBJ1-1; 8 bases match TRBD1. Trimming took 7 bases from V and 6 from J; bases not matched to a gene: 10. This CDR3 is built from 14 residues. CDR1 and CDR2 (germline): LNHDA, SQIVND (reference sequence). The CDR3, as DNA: TGTGCCAGTACCAGGGGACAGGCCGTGGCTGAAGCTTTCTTT. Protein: CASTRGQAVAEAFF.

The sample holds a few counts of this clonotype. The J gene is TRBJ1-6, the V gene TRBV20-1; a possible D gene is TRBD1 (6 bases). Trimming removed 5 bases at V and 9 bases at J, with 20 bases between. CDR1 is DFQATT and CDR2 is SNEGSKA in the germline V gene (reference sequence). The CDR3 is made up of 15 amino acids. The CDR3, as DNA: TGCAGTGCTGTAGAAACAGGGAGGAATAGTTCACCCCTCCACTTT. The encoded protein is CSAVETGRNSSPLHF.

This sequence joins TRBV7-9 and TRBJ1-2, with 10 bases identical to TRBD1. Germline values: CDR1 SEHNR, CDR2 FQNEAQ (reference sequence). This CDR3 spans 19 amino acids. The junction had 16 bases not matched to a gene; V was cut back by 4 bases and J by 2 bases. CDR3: CASSSGSWGTGVKNYGYTF. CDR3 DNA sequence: TGTGCCAGCAGCTCAGGCAGTTGGGGGACAGGGGTAAAGAACTATGGCTACACCTTC.

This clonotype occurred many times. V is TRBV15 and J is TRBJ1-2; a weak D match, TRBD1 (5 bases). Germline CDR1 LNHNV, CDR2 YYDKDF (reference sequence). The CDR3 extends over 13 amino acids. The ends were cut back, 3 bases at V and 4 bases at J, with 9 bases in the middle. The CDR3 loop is CATSSRAAYGYTF. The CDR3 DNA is TGTGCCACCAGCAGCAGGGCTGCCTATGGCTACACCTTC.

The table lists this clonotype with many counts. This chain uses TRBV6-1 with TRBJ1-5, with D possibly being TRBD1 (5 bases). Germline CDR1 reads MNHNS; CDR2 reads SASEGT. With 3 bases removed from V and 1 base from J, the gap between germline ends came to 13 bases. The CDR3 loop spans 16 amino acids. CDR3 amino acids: CASSEGSRVSNQPQHF. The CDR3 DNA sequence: TGTGCCAGCAGTGAGGGGAGCAGGGTCAGCAATCAGCCCCAGCATTTT.

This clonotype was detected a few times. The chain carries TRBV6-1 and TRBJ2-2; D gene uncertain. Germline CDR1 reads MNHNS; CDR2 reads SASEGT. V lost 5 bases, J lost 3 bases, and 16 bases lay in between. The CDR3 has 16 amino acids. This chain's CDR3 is CASSYLYLTHTGELFF. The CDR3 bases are TGTGCCAGCAGTTACCTCTACCTAACTCACACCGGGGAGCTGTTTTTT.

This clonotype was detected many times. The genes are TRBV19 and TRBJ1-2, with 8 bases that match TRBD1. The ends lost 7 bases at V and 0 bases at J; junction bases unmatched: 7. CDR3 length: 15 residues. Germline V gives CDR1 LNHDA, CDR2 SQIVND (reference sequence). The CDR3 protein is CASNQRQGSNYGYTF. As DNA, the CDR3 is TGTGCCAGTAACCAACGACAGGGGTCTAACTATGGCTACACCTTC.

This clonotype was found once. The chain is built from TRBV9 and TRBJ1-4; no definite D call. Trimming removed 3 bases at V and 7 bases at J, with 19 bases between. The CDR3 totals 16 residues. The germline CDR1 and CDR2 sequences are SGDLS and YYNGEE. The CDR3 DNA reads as TGTGCCAGCAGCGCAGGACGGTCTAATACACCTGAAAAACTGTTTTTT. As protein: CASSAGRSNTPEKLFF.

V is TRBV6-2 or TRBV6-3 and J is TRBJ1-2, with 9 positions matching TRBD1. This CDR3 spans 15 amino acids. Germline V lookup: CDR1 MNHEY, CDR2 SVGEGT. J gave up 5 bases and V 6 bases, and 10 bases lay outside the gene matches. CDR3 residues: CASSLSGQGQYGYTF. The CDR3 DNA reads TGTGCCAGCAGCCTAAGTGGACAGGGGCAGTATGGCTACACCTTC.

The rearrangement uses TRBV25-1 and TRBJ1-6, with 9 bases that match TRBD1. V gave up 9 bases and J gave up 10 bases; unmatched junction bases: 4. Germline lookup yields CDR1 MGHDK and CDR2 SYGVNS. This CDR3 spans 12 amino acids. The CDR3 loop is CARQGAESPLHF. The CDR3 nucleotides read TGTGCCAGACAGGGGGCGGAATCACCCCTCCACTTT.

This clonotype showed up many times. CDR3 sequence: CASSRKGPPGSGEQYF. The CDR3 nucleotides are TGCGCCAGCAGCCGGAAGGGGCCCCCTGGGAGTGGAGAGCAGTACTTC. The gene calls are TRBV10-2 and TRBJ2-7; tentatively, D is TRBD1 or TRBD2 (5 bases each). Germline CDR1 and CDR2: WSHSY and SAAADI. V lost 6 bases, J lost 7 bases, and 25 bases lay in between. This CDR3 spans 16 amino acids.

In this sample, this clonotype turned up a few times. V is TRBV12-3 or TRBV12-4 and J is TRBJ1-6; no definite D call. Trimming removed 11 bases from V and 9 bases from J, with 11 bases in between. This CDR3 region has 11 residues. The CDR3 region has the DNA TGTGCCTGGCTAGAGGGTTCACCCCTCCACTTT. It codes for CAWLEGSPLHF.

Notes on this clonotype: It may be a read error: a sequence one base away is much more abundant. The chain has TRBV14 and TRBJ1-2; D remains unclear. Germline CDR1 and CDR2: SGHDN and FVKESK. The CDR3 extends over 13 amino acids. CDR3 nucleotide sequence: TGTGCCAGCAGCCAAGGCCCATGGGGTGGCTGCACCTTC. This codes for CASSQGPWGGCTF.

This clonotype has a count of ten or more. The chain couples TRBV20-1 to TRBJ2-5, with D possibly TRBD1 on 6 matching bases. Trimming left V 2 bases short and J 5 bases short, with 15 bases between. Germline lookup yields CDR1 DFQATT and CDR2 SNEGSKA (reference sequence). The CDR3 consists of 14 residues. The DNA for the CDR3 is TGCAGTGCTAGATCTCCTCAGGGGCGGGAGACCCAGTACTTC. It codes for CSARSPQGRETQYF.

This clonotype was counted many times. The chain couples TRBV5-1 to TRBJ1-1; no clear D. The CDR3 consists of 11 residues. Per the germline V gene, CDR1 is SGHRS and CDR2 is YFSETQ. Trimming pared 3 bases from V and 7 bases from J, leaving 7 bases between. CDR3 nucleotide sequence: TGCGCCAGCAGCTCGGCGAATGAAGCTTTCTTT. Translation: CASSSANEAFF.

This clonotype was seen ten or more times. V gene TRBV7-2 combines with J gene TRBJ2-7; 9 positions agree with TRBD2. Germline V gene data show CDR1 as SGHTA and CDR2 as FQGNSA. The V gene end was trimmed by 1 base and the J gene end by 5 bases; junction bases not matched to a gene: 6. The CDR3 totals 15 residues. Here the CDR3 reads CASSLVASGIDEQYF. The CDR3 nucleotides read TGTGCCAGCAGCTTAGTGGCTAGCGGGATCGACGAGCAGTACTTC.

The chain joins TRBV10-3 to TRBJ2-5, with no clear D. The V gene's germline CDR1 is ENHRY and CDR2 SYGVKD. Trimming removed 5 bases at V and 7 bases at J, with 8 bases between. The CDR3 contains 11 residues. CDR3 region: CAISRGGTQYF. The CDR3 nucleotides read TGTGCCATCAGTAGAGGTGGGACCCAGTACTTC.

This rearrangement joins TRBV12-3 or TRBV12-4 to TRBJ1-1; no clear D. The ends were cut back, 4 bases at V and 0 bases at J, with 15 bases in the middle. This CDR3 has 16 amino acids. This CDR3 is CASSSPQFRLNTEAFF. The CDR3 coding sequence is TGTGCCAGCAGTTCTCCTCAGTTCAGACTGAACACTGAAGCTTTCTTT.

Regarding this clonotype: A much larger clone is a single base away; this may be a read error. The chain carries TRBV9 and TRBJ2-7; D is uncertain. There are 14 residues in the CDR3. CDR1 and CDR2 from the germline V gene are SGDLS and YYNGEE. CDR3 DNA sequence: TGTACCAGCAGCGTAGGCCCAGCCTCCTACGAGCAGTACTTC. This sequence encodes CTSSVGPASYEQYF.

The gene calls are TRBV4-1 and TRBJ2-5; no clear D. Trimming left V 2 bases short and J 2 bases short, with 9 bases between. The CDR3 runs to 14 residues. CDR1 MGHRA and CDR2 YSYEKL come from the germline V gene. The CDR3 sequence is CASSQRHLQETQYF. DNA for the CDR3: TGCGCCAGCAGCCAAAGACATCTTCAAGAGACCCAGTACTTC.

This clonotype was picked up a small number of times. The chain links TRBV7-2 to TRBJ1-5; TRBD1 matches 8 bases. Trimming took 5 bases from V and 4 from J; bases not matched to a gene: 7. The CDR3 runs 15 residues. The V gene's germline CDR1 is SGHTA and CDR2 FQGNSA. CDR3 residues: CASSLGQVGNQPQHF. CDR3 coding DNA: TGTGCCAGCAGCCTGGGACAGGTGGGGAATCAGCCCCAGCATTTT.

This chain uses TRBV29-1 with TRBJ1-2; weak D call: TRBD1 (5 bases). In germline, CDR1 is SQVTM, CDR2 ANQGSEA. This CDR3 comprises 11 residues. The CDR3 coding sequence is TGCACGTCACGGGGCCGGAGTGGCTACACCTTC. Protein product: CTSRGRSGYTF.

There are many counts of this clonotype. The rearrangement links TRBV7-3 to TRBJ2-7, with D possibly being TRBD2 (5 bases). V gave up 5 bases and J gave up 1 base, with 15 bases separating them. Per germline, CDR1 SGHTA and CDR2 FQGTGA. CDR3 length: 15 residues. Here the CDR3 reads CASSLRDGASYEQYF. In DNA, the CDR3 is TGTGCCAGCAGCCTCCGGGATGGCGCTTCCTACGAGCAGTACTTC.

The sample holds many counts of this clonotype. The DNA of the CDR3 is TGCGCCAGCACGACATTGTGGAACACTGAAGCTTTCTTT. Translated: CASTTLWNTEAFF. The chain has TRBV10-2 and TRBJ1-1; D is unresolved. CDR1 WSHSY and CDR2 SAAADI come from the germline V gene. CDR3 size: 13 residues. V shed 7 bases and J shed 1 base, with 10 bases lying between them.

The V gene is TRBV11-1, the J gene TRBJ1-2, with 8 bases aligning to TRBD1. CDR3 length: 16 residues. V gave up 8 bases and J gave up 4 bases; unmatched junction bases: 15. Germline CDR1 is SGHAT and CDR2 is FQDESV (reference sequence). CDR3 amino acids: CASSPYLAGQGYGYTF. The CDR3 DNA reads TGTGCCAGCTCACCTTATCTGGCCGGACAGGGCTATGGCTACACCTTC.